The 20 T cell receptor beta chains below were found in one sample sequenced in a study of CD8 T cells in ankylosing spondylitis. Findings and limits, study-wide: Seemingly characteristic of ankylosing spondylitis blood was a TCR beta motif consisting of roughly 8 highly homologous variants.

The antigens for these receptors are not known. TCRdb reprocessed the 5' RACE reads via MiXCR and lists one record per CDR3 protein. Here the sample spans fewer than 750,000 distinct CDR3 sequences, around 17% being singletons. The specimen was blood, either unsorted or a sorted T cell fraction (not recorded which). The source of these receptors is a male donor with ankylosing spondylitis.

This clonotype showed up just a few times. DNA of the CDR3: TGTGCCAGCAGTTACTTAGGGGCGGGGCAGCCCCAGCATTTT. Translation: CASSYLGAGQPQHF. The chain employs TRBV6-2 or TRBV6-3 and TRBJ1-5, with a possible D match to TRBD1 (5 bases). V was cut by 1 base and J by 7 bases, with 11 bases left in between. This CDR3 region has 14 residues. Germline V gene lookup returns CDR1 MNHEY and CDR2 SVGEGT.

This clonotype was detected a few times. This chain connects TRBV7-9 to TRBJ2-5; TRBD1 is a possible D gene (6 bases). The CDR3 contains 15 residues. Germline V gene sequence: CDR1 SEHNR, CDR2 FQNEAQ (reference sequence). V lost 0 bases, J lost 1 base, and 9 bases lay in between. The CDR3 reads CASSLAPQGQETQYF. The CDR3, as DNA: TGTGCCAGCAGCTTAGCGCCACAGGGCCAAGAGACCCAGTACTTC.

The gene calls are TRBV3-1 and TRBJ2-1; D ambiguous. The length of the CDR3 is 12 residues. Germline-derived CDR1 and CDR2 are LGHDT and YNNKEL (reference sequence). Deletions cut 4 bases from V and 8 bases from J, with 9 bases between. As DNA, the CDR3 is TGTGCCAGCAGCCCAGGTGGCTATGAGCAGTTCTTC. Its translation is CASSPGGYEQFF.

The sample holds a few counts of this clonotype. J is TRBJ1-1 and V is TRBV30; D is uncertain. The V gene lost 4 bases and the J gene lost 11 bases, with 29 bases spanning the gap. Germline CDR1 reads GTSNPN; CDR2 reads SVGIG (reference sequence). CDR3 length: 16 residues. The CDR3 bases are TGTGCCTGGACCCCACGGCCAGGAGAGAAGGCCTGGCGGGCTTTCTTT. Translation: CAWTPRPGEKAWRAFF.

This clonotype was found a few times. V gene TRBV7-9 combines with J gene TRBJ2-7; no clear D gene. The CDR3 spans 13 residues. Looked up from germline, CDR1 is SEHNR and CDR2 is FQNEAQ (reference sequence). The V gene lost 3 bases and the J gene lost 3 bases, with 9 bases spanning the gap. The CDR3 spells CASSFSSDYEQYF. The CDR3 DNA reads as TGTGCCAGCAGCTTCTCCAGCGACTACGAGCAGTACTTC.

With respect to this clonotype: A read error may account for a junction end that differs from germline. The rearrangement joins TRBV7-7 to TRBJ2-2, with D tentatively TRBD1 or TRBD2 (5 bases each). The CDR3 consists of 17 residues. The germline CDR1 and CDR2 sequences are SSHAT and FNYEAQ (reference sequence). CDR3 coding DNA: TGTGCTAGCAGCACAACGACTAACCCCAGGGTCCCCGGGGAGCTGTTTTTT. This sequence encodes CASSTTTNPRVPGELFF.

This clonotype was counted between two and nine times. The DNA for the CDR3 is TGCAGCGTTGGAGGGGTAGCGGGGAGTGGCACCGGGGAGCTGTTTTTT. The encoded protein is CSVGGVAGSGTGELFF. This rearrangement joins TRBV29-1 to TRBJ2-2; 8 bases fit TRBD2. V gave up 4 bases and J gave up 4 bases; unmatched junction bases: 11. CDR1 and CDR2 from the germline V gene are SQVTM and ANQGSEA. The CDR3 is made up of 16 amino acids.

The table lists this clonotype with a few counts. This rearrangement joins TRBV20-1 to TRBJ2-1, with TRBD2 matching over 7 bases. The CDR3 runs to 15 residues. The V gene end was trimmed by 5 bases and the J gene end by 3 bases; junction bases not matched to a gene: 10. Germline lookup yields CDR1 DFQATT and CDR2 SNEGSKA (reference sequence). CDR3 nucleotide sequence: TGCAGTGCTTATGAAAATAGCGGGTTCTACAATGAGCAGTTCTTC. It translates to CSAYENSGFYNEQFF.

This chain connects TRBV5-8 to TRBJ1-6; D is unresolved. Trimming cost V 4 bases and J 0 bases, with 11 bases left between them. Germline values: CDR1 SGHTS, CDR2 YDEGEE. The CDR3 runs 16 residues. The CDR3 spells CASSTQLSSYNSPLHF. CDR3 nucleotides: TGTGCCAGCAGCACCCAGCTGAGCTCCTATAATTCACCCCTCCACTTT.

This clonotype was detected a few times. This rearrangement joins TRBV20-1 to TRBJ2-3; D is uncertain. Germline loops: CDR1 DFQATT, CDR2 SNEGSKA (reference sequence). The CDR3 consists of 15 residues. V lost 1 base to trimming and J lost 6 bases, with 17 bases between them. For the CDR3, the DNA is TGCAGTGCTAGAGGCTTTTCTCACGGTCCCGATACGCAGTATTTT. Residues: CSARGFSHGPDTQYF.

V usage is TRBV7-9 and J usage is TRBJ1-4; the D is unclear. CDR3 size: 16 residues. Trimming took 1 base from V and 0 from J, leaving 9 bases between them. The V gene's germline CDR1 is SEHNR and CDR2 FQNEAQ (reference sequence). The CDR3 region is CASSLGVAPTNEKLFF. The CDR3 DNA is TGTGCCAGCAGCTTAGGAGTGGCTCCAACTAATGAAAAACTGTTTTTT.

This clonotype showed up just a few times. V usage is TRBV28 and J usage is TRBJ2-6; 8 bases align to TRBD2. Unmatched junction bases numbered 6, after V lost 7 bases and J lost 1 base. The CDR3 loop spans 16 amino acids. Germline V gives CDR1 MDHEN, CDR2 SYDVKM. The CDR3 here is CASKGGGPSGANVLTF. As DNA, the CDR3 is TGTGCCAGCAAAGGCGGGGGGCCTTCTGGGGCCAACGTCCTGACTTTC.

The sample holds a few counts of this clonotype. This sequence joins TRBV12-3 or TRBV12-4 and TRBJ2-5; D not certain. CDR3 size: 12 residues. With 5 bases removed from V and 5 bases from J, the gap between germline ends came to 9 bases. CDR3 coding DNA: TGTGCCAGCAGTGTGGACGGGGAGACCCAGTACTTC. It is translated as CASSVDGETQYF.

V usage is TRBV6-2 or TRBV6-3 and J usage is TRBJ2-1; D is undetermined. Germline V gene data show CDR1 as MNHEY and CDR2 as SVGEGT. The CDR3 is made up of 14 amino acids. Deletions cut 5 bases from V and 0 bases from J, with 8 bases between. This CDR3 reads CASSAIYSYNEQFF. The CDR3 bases are TGTGCCAGCAGTGCGATCTACTCCTACAATGAGCAGTTCTTC.

The chain carries TRBV20-1 and TRBJ2-3; 7 bases line up with TRBD1. Germline V gene lookup returns CDR1 DFQATT and CDR2 SNEGSKA (reference sequence). V gave up 1 base and J gave up 6 bases; unmatched junction bases: 4. This CDR3 is built from 13 residues. CDR3 in DNA: TGCAGTGCTAGAGGGGACAGATTGGATACGCAGTATTTT. Amino acids: CSARGDRLDTQYF.

J is TRBJ2-3 and V is TRBV7-2; no definite D call. V lost 1 base and J lost 2, with 10 bases in between. The germline V gene has CDR1 SGHTA and CDR2 FQGNSA. The CDR3 length is 15 residues. The CDR3 protein is CASSLEFGYTDTQYF. The CDR3 DNA reads TGTGCCAGCAGCTTAGAGTTCGGCTACACAGATACGCAGTATTTT.

This rearrangement joins TRBV7-8 to TRBJ1-5; 7 bases are shared with TRBD1. The CDR3 loop spans 19 amino acids. Losses at the gene ends were 5 bases for V and 2 bases for J; bases not matched to a gene: 18. Germline V CDR1 and CDR2: SGHVS, FQNEAQ. The CDR3 is CASSPIVAGGPLGNQPQHF. In DNA, the CDR3 is TGTGCCAGCAGCCCCATCGTGGCAGGGGGACCATTAGGCAATCAGCCCCAGCATTTT.

V and J are TRBV6-1 and TRBJ2-7, with D possibly matching TRBD1 (6 bases). The germline CDR1 and CDR2 sequences are MNHNS and SASEGT. There are 14 residues in the CDR3. V lost 6 bases and J lost 2, with 14 bases in between. The CDR3 region has the DNA TGTGCCAGCAGACTAGACGGACAGACCTACGAGCAGTACTTC. Translation: CASRLDGQTYEQYF.

This clonotype occurred a few times. The CDR3 DNA reads TGTGCCAGCAGCTTGGAAGGGGTCTCCCATCAGCCCCAGCATTTT. This encodes CASSLEGVSHQPQHF. V usage is TRBV7-2 and J usage is TRBJ1-5; tentatively, D is TRBD1 (5 bases). CDR3 length: 15 residues. Trimming shortened V by 3 bases and J by 5 bases, and 14 bases separated the two germline ends. Germline-derived CDR1 and CDR2 are SGHTA and FQGNSA. The variable domain in full, with the rest retrieved from reference TRBV7-2 and TRBJ1-5, is GAGVSQSPSNKVTEKGKDVELRCDPISGHTALYWYRQSLGQGLEFLIYFQGNSAPDKSGLPSDRFSAERTGGSVSTLTIQRTQQEDSAVYLCASSLEGVSHQPQHFGDGTRLSIL.

The chain is built from TRBV28 and TRBJ2-7, with D perhaps given as TRBD1 or TRBD2 (5 bases each). The CDR3 loop spans 14 amino acids. CDR1 is MDHEN and CDR2 is SYDVKM in the germline V gene. Trimming shortened V by 8 bases and J by 0 bases, and 14 bases separated the two germline ends. This CDR3 is CASRPGGSSYEQYF. CDR3 nucleotide sequence: TGTGCCAGCCGCCCTGGGGGTAGCTCCTACGAGCAGTACTTC.